These 11 T cell receptor beta chains came from one sample sequenced in a study of identical twins. TCRdb reprocessed the 5' RACE reads via MiXCR and lists one record per CDR3 protein. The sample lists approximately 250,000 distinct CDR3 sequences, 5.5% to 7.5% occurring once. These data were also filed under a second study, of T cells expressing NK-cell markers.

Sequenced input: CD8+ T cells sorted from blood. The receptors derive from a woman younger than 35 in good health.

Ten or more counts support this clonotype. The CDR3 spells CASSYGTNEQFF. The CDR3 DNA follows: TGTGCCAGCAGCTACGGTACCAATGAGCAGTTCTTC. The chain recombines TRBV7-9 with TRBJ2-1; D ambiguous. The germline gives CDR1 SEHNR, CDR2 FQNEAQ (reference sequence). V gave up 4 bases and J gave up 6 bases, with 7 bases separating them. CDR3 length: 12 amino acids. The full variable domain, rest sourced from reference TRBV7-9 and TRBJ2-1, is DTGVSQNPRHKITKRGQNVTFRCDPISEHNRLYWYRQTLGQGPEFLTYFQNEAQLEKSRLLSDRFSAERPKGSFSTLEIQRTEQGDSAMYLCASSYGTNEQFFGPGTRLTVL.

This clonotype was recorded many times. The chain joins TRBV6-2 or TRBV6-3 to TRBJ2-7; TRBD1 matches at 8 bases. Germline V lookup: CDR1 MNHEY, CDR2 SVGEGT. With V trimmed by 3 bases and J by 2 bases, 6 bases remained unmatched. The CDR3 is made up of 15 amino acids. CDR3 DNA: TGTGCCAGCAGTTATGGGGACAGGTACCCCTACGAGCAGTACTTC. Amino acids: CASSYGDRYPYEQYF.

Ten or more counts support this clonotype. The chain joins TRBV4-2 to TRBJ2-7, with D tentatively TRBD1 or TRBD2 (6 bases each). The CDR3 has 12 residues. Germline CDR1 and CDR2: LGHNA and YNFKEQ. The V gene lost 4 bases and the J gene lost 6 bases, with 10 bases spanning the gap. The CDR3 here is CASSPGAGEQYF. The CDR3 DNA reads as TGTGCCAGCAGCCCGGGGGCGGGCGAGCAGTACTTC.

The chain employs TRBV20-1 and TRBJ2-7; 8 bases agree with TRBD1. Germline V gene lookup returns CDR1 DFQATT and CDR2 SNEGSKA (reference sequence). The ends lost 1 base at V and 4 bases at J; junction bases unmatched: 12. This CDR3 spans 16 amino acids. As DNA, the CDR3 is TGCAGTGCTAGAGGGGCAAGACAGGGGCTGGTGTACGAGCAGTACTTC. Translation gives CSARGARQGLVYEQYF.

The J gene is TRBJ1-5, the V gene TRBV6-2 or TRBV6-3; D gene uncertain. The CDR3 runs to 14 residues. Trimming pared 2 bases from V and 4 bases from J, leaving 9 bases between. Looked up from germline, CDR1 is MNHEY and CDR2 is SVGEGT. CDR3 coding DNA: TGTGCCAGCAGTTACGTAGGGTGGAATCAGCCCCAGCATTTT. It codes for CASSYVGWNQPQHF.

In its sample, this clonotype was seen many times. The V and J genes are TRBV5-1 and TRBJ2-1; 11 bases map to TRBD2. The V gene's germline CDR1 is SGHRS and CDR2 YFSETQ. The CDR3 spans 16 residues. J was trimmed by 5 bases and V by 0 bases; bases with no gene match: 4. CDR3 bases: TGCGCCAGCAGCTTGGCTAGCGGGGGGCTTAACAATGAGCAGTTCTTC. It encodes CASSLASGGLNNEQFF.

This clonotype was recorded many times. The chain is built from TRBV10-3 and TRBJ2-2, with 9 bases identical to TRBD1. With 11 bases clipped from V and 5 bases from J, the junction kept 12 bases outside the gene matches. This CDR3 comprises 15 residues. Germline CDR1 is ENHRY and CDR2 is SYGVKD. The CDR3 loop reads CAVRTGEEETGELFF. The CDR3 nucleotides read TGTGCCGTTAGGACAGGGGAAGAAGAAACCGGGGAGCTGTTTTTT.

The rearrangement links TRBV6-2 or TRBV6-3 to TRBJ2-3, with D hard to call. The V and J ends lost 2 bases and 0 bases respectively, with 3 bases between them. The CDR3 has 13 amino acids. Germline V CDR1 and CDR2: MNHEY, SVGEGT. In nucleotides, the CDR3 is TGTGCCAGCAGTTACAAGAGCACAGATACGCAGTATTTT. It encodes CASSYKSTDTQYF.

In this sample, this clonotype turned up a few times. The genes are TRBV30 and TRBJ2-7; no firm D call. The CDR3 sequence is 11 residues long. The ends were cut back, 2 bases at V and 4 bases at J, with 6 bases in the middle. Germline V lookup: CDR1 GTSNPN, CDR2 SVGIG (reference sequence). DNA for the CDR3: TGTGCCTGGAGTATGAGGTACGAGCAGTACTTC. This encodes CAWSMRYEQYF.

This rearrangement joins TRBV6-1 to TRBJ2-2; TRBD2 aligns across 9 bases. Germline-derived CDR1 and CDR2 are MNHNS and SASEGT. Unmatched junction bases numbered 13, after V lost 7 bases and J lost 4 bases. The CDR3 has 17 amino acids. CDR3 sequence: CASTDSGRKTFTGELFF. CDR3 DNA: TGTGCCAGCACGGATAGCGGGAGAAAAACGTTCACCGGGGAGCTGTTTTTT.

This clonotype was observed many times. The rearrangement joins TRBV5-1 to TRBJ2-4; the D is unclear. With 4 bases removed from V and 0 bases from J, the gap between germline ends came to 14 bases. The length of the CDR3 is 16 residues. Germline V lookup: CDR1 SGHRS, CDR2 YFSETQ. The chain's CDR3 is CASSLPISLAKNIQYF. CDR3 sequence (DNA): TGCGCCAGCAGCCTCCCCATCTCATTAGCCAAAAACATTCAGTACTTC.